This T cell receptor beta chain is from a study of shared clonotypes between healthy human individuals. Looking at the study overall: The study used three CD4 naive, three CD4 memory, two CD8 naive and one CD8 memory plate per donor.

CD45RA-negative memory and CD45RA+ naive subsets were split from the CD4+ cells. As regards this clone: No antigen is known for it.

Study outcomes and limitations: Only blood was sampled, and tissue TCR repertoires likely differ from blood ones.

Profiling relied on immunoSEQ multiplex PCR, and the TCRdb table lists in-frame clones only, not all of them. The table has about 2.3 million clones, approximately 95% seen once. This clonotype was obtained from a man aged 18 to 35 in good health. Some clones in this sample may be carry-over from other donors' samples. The specimen was naive CD4+ T cells from PBMCs. The subset here: CD45RA+ positively selected.

In nucleotides, the CDR3 is TGTGCCAGCAGCCGTACCAGGGATCCCACTAATGAAAAACTGTTTTTT. It is translated as CASSRTRDPTNEKLFF. The chain uses TRBV2 and TRBJ1-4; possible D gene TRBD1, 5 bases. The V gene lost 6 bases and the J gene lost 2 bases, with 16 bases spanning the gap. CDR1 is SNHLY and CDR2 is FYNNEI in the germline V gene. The CDR3 loop spans 16 amino acids.